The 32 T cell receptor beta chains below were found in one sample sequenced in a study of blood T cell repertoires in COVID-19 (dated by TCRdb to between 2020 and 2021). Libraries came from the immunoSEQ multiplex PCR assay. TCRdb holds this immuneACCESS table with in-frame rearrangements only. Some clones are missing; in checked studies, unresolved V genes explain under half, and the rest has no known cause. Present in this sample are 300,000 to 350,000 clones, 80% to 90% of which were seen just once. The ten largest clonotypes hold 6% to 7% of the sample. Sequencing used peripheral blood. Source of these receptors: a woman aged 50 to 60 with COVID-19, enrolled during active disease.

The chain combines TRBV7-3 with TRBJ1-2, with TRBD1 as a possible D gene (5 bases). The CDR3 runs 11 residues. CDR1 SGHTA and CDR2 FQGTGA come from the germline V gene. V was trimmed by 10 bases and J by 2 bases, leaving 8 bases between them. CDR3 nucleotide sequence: TGTGCCACGGGGGAAAACTATGGCTACACCTTC. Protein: CATGENYGYTF.

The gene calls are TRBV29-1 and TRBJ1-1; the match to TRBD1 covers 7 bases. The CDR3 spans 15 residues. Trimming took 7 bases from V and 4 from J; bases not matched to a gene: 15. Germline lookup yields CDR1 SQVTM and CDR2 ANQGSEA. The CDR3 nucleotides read TGCAGCGCCAACCATGGGAACAGGGGAGGCACTGAAGCTTTCTTT. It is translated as CSANHGNRGGTEAFF. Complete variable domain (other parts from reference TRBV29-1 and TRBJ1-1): SAVISQKPSRDICQRGTSLTIQCQVDSQVTMMFWYRQQPGQSLTLIATANQGSEATYESGFVIDKFPISRPNLTFSTLTVSNMSPEDSSIYLCSANHGNRGGTEAFFGQGTRLTVV.

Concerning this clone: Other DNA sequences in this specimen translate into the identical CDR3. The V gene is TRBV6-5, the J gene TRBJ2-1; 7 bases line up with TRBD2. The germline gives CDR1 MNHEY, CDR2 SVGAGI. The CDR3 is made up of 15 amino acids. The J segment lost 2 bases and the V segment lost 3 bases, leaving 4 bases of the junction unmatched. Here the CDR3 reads CASSYSGGTYNEQFF. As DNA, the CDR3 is TGTGCCAGCAGTTATTCGGGAGGTACCTACAATGAGCAGTTCTTC.

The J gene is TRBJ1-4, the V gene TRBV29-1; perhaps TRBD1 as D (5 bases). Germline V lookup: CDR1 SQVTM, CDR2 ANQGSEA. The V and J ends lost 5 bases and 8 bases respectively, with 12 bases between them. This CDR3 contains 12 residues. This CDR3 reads CSVKKQGEKLFF. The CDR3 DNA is TGCAGCGTTAAAAAGCAGGGCGAAAAACTGTTTTTT.

CDR3 in amino acids: CASSARTGLATDTQYF. The CDR3 DNA is TGTGCCAGCAGTGCTAGGACAGGCCTAGCCACAGATACGCAGTATTTT. The chain employs TRBV6-1 and TRBJ2-3, with TRBD1 matching 7 bases. After removal of 4 bases from V and 2 bases from J, the junction contained 9 bases not matched to a gene. This CDR3 region has 16 residues. Germline values: CDR1 MNHNS, CDR2 SASEGT.

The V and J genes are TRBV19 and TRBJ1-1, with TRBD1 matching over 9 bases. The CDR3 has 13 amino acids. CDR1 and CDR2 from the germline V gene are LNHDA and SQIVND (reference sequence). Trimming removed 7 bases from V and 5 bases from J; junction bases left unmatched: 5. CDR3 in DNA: TGTGCCAGTACAGGACAGGGGATTACTGAAGCTTTCTTT. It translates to CASTGQGITEAFF.

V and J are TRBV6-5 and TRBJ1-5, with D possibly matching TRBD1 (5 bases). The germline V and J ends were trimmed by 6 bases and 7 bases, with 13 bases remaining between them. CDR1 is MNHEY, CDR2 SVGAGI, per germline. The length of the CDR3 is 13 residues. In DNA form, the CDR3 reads TGTGCCAGCAGACTGACAGCCTCCCAGCCCCAGCATTTT. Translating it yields CASRLTASQPQHF.

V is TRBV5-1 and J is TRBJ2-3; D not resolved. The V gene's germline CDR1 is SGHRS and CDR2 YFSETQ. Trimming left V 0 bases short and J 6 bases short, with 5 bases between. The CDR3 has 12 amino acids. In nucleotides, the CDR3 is TGCGCCAGCAGCTTGGCCGTGGATACGCAGTATTTT. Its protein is CASSLAVDTQYF.

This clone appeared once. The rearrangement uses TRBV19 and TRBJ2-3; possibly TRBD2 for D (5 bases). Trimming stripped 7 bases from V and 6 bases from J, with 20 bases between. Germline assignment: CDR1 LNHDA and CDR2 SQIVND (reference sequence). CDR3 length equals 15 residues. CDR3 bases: TGTGCCAGTACCCCCCAGCGGTCCTTGGCGGATACGCAGTATTTT. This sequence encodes CASTPQRSLADTQYF.

CDR3 sequence (DNA): TGTGCCAGCAGCCAAGATCGGGGGGGCACCGGGGAGCTGTTTTTT. Protein: CASSQDRGGTGELFF. V is TRBV3-1 (or the pseudogene TRBV3-2) and J is TRBJ2-2; 8 bases fit TRBD2. In germline, CDR1 is LGHDT, CDR2 YNNKEL (reference sequence). This CDR3 contains 15 residues. V lost 0 bases and J lost 4; bases outside the gene matches: 1.

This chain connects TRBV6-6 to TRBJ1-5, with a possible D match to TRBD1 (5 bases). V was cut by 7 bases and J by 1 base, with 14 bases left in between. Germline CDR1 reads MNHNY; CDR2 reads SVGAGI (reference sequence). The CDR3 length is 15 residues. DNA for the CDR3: TGTGCCAGCAATTTGGGGCGGGGGAGCAATCAGCCCCAGCATTTT. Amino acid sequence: CASNLGRGSNQPQHF.

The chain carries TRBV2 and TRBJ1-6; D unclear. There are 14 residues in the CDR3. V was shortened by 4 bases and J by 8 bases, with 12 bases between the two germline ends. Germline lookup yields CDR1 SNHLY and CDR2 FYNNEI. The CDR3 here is CASSVRVRDSPLHF. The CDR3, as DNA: TGTGCCAGCAGTGTGAGGGTTCGGGATTCACCCCTCCACTTT.

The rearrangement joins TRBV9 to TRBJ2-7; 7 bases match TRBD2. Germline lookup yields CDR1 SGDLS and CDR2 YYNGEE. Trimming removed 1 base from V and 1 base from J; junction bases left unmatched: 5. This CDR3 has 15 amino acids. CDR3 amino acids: CASSVTGGGSYEQYF. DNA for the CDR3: TGTGCCAGCAGCGTAACTGGCGGGGGTTCCTACGAGCAGTACTTC.

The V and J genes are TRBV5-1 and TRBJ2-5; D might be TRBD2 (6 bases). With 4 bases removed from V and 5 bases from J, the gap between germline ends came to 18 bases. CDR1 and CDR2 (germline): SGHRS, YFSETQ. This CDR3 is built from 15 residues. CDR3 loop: CASSLVVEGWETQYF. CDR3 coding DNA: TGCGCCAGCAGCCTGGTGGTGGAGGGATGGGAGACCCAGTACTTC.

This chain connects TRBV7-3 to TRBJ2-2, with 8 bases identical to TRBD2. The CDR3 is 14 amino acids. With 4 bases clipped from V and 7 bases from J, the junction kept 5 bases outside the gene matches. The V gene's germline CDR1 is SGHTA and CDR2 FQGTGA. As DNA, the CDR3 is TGTGCCAGCAGCTCTAGCGGGCAGGGCGGGGAGCTGTTTTTT. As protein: CASSSSGQGGELFF. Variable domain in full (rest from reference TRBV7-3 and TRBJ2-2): GAGVSQTPSNKVTEKGKYVELRCDPISGHTALYWYRQSLGQGPEFLIYFQGTGAADDSGLPNDRFFAVRPEGSVSTLKIQRTERGDSAVYLCASSSSGQGGELFFGEGSRLTVL.

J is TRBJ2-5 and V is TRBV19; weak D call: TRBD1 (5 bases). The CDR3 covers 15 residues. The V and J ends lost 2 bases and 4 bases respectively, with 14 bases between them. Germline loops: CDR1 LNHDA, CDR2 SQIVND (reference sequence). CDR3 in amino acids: CASSIPRRAAETQYF. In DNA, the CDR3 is TGTGCCAGTAGTATACCCCGCAGGGCGGCAGAGACCCAGTACTTC.

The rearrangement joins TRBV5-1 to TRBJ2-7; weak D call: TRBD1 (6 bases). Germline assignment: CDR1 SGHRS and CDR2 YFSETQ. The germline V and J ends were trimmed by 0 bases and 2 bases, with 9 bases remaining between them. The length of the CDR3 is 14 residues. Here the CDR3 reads CASSLVQGPYEQYF. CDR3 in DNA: TGCGCCAGCAGCTTGGTACAGGGACCCTACGAGCAGTACTTC.

CDR3 sequence: CASSQEAAVAKNIQYF. The CDR3 DNA sequence: TGTGCCAGCAGCCAAGAGGCCGCAGTAGCCAAAAACATTCAGTACTTC. The V and J genes are TRBV4-2 and TRBJ2-4; D uncertain. The CDR3 contains 16 residues. With 0 bases removed from V and 0 bases from J, the gap between germline ends came to 9 bases. The germline gives CDR1 LGHNA, CDR2 YNFKEQ.

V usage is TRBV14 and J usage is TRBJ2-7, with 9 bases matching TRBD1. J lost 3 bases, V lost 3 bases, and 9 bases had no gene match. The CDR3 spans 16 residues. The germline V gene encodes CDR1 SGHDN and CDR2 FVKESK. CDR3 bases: TGTGCCAGCAGCCAGCCCGCCGGGACAGGGAACTACGAGCAGTACTTC. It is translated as CASSQPAGTGNYEQYF.

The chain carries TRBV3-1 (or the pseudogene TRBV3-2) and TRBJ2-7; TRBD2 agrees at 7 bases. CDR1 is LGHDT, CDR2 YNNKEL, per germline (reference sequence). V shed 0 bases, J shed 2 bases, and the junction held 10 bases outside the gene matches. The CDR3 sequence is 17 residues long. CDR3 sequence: CASSQDARGVATYEQYF. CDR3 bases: TGTGCCAGCAGCCAAGATGCACGGGGGGTAGCTACCTACGAGCAGTACTTC.

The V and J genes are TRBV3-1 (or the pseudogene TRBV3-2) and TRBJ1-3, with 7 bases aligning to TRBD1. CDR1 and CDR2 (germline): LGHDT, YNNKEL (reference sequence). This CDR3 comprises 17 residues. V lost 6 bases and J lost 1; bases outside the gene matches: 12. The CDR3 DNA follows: TGTGCCAGCAGGGGGGGACCAGGGGGTTGGTCTGGAAACACCATATATTTT. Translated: CASRGGPGGWSGNTIYF.

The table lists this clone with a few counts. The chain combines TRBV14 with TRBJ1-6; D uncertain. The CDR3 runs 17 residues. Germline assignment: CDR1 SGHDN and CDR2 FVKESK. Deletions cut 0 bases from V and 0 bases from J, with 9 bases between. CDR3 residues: CASSQDLLRSYNSPLHF. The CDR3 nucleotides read TGTGCCAGCAGCCAAGATCTTCTACGCTCCTATAATTCACCCCTCCACTTT.

In DNA, the CDR3 is TGCGCCAGCAGCCCCCAGTACAGACCTCTCTACGAGCAGTACTTC. It yields the protein CASSPQYRPLYEQYF. The chain is built from TRBV4-1 and TRBJ2-7, with D uncertain. CDR1 is MGHRA, CDR2 YSYEKL, per germline. The CDR3 is made up of 15 amino acids. V lost 4 bases to trimming and J lost 3 bases, with 16 bases between them.

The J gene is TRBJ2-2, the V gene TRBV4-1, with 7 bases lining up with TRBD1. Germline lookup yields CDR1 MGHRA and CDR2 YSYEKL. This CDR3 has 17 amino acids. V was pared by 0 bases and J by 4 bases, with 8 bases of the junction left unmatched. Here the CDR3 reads CASSQDRLAGGTGELFF. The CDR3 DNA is TGCGCCAGCAGCCAAGATCGGCTGGCAGGGGGCACCGGGGAGCTGTTTTTT.

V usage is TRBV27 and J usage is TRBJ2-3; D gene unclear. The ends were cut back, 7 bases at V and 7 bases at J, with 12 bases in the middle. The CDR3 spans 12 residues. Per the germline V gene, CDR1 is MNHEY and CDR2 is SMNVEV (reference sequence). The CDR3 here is CASTTRGNTQYF. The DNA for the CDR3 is TGTGCCAGCACAACGCGAGGTAATACGCAGTATTTT.

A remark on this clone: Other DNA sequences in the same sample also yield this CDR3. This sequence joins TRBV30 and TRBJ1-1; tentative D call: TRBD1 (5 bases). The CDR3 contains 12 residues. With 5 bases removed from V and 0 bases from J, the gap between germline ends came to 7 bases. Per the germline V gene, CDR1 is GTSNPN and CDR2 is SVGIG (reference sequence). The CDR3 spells CAWDRMNTEAFF. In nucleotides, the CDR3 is TGTGCCTGGGACAGAATGAACACTGAAGCTTTCTTT.

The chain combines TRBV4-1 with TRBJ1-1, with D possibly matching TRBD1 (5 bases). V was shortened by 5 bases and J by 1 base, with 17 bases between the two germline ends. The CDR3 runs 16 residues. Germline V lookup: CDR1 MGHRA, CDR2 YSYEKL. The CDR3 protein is CASSNPGGGANTEAFF. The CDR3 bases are TGCGCCAGCAGCAACCCCGGGGGAGGGGCGAACACTGAAGCTTTCTTT.

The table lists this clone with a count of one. The CDR3 here is CAWRVTVVLPEAFF. The CDR3 DNA follows: TGTGCCTGGAGGGTGACAGTAGTCCTGCCTGAAGCTTTCTTT. The chain uses TRBV30 and TRBJ1-1; possibly TRBD1 for D (5 bases). The CDR3 consists of 14 residues. Germline values: CDR1 GTSNPN, CDR2 SVGIG (reference sequence). V lost 3 bases and J lost 6, with 17 bases in between.

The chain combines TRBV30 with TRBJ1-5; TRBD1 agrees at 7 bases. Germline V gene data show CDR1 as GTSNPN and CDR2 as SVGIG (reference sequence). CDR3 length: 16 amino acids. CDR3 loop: CAASGRGAYSNQPQHF. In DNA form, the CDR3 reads TGTGCTGCCTCAGGCAGGGGGGCTTATAGCAATCAGCCCCAGCATTTT.

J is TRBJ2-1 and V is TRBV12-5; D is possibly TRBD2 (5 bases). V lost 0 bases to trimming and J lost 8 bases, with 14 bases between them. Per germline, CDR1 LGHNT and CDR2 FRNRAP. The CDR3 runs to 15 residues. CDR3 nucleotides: TGTGCTAGTGGTTTGGTACGGGATAGACTCCATGAGCAGTTCTTC. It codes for CASGLVRDRLHEQFF.

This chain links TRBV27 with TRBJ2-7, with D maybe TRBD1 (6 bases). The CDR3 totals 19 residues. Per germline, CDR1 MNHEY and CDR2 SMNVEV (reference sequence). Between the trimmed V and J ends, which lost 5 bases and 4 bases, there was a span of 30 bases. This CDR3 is CASSSRSSPDSFRHYEQYF. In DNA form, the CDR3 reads TGTGCCAGCAGTAGCCGCTCCTCCCCGGACAGTTTCCGACATTACGAGCAGTACTTC.

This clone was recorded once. CDR3 nucleotide sequence: TGTGCCAGCAGTGAGAGAGGACAGGCAACTAATGAAAAACTGTTTTTT. Residues: CASSERGQATNEKLFF. This rearrangement joins TRBV6-1 to TRBJ1-4; 7 bases map to TRBD1. Germline assignment: CDR1 MNHNS and CDR2 SASEGT. V lost 3 bases to trimming and J lost 0 bases; unmatched junction nucleotides: 4. The CDR3 length is 16 residues.